Below, one TCR beta chain is given with its context. The antigen remains unidentified. This sample is drawn from a study of Ad26.COV2.S vaccination and SARS-CoV-2 variants. Study information: Administration of Ad26.COV2.S was intramuscular, either once or twice 56 days apart. General study points: Vaccine recipients surpassed placebo recipients in spike-specific TCR breadth.

The CDR3 extends over 15 amino acids. V lost 2 bases and J lost 7; bases outside the gene matches: 6. From germline, CDR1 is MNHEY and CDR2 SVGAGI. TCRdb's copy holds only in-frame clones and misses some; the assay was immunoSEQ multiplex PCR. The sample records 410,000 or so clones, 90% being singletons. This sample's treatment: 15 to 20 received Ad26.COV2.S at low or high dose, single or two shots; 5 received placebo; per-sample allocation not given. Sampling was done on day 63 after the first vaccine or placebo injection. Aged 18-55 years, donor was enrolled in Boston in the early 2020s. An Ad26 vector that expressed Wuhan-strain SARS-CoV-2 spike constituted the vaccine.

The TCR originated in a person aged 18-65 years who received the Ad26.COV2.S COVID-19 vaccine or a placebo. V usage is TRBV6-5 and J usage is TRBJ2-1, with TRBD2 matching over 9 bases. The sample in question was peripheral blood, obtained in a trial of Ad26.COV2.S vaccine versus placebo. The CDR3 loop is CASSYMVAGANEQFF. DNA for the CDR3: TGTGCCAGCAGTTACATGGTAGCGGGAGCAAATGAGCAGTTCTTC.